The 15 T cell receptor beta chains reported below all come from one sample, sequenced in a study of T cell responses to AZD1222 COVID-19 vaccine. Here immunoSEQ multiplex PCR was the method, and the copy in TCRdb shows in-frame clones only, minus some. The sample consists of about 94,000 clones, around 85% of them appearing once. Sequenced material: peripheral blood, taken 28 days after the second AZD1222 dose. The receptors here all came from an adult who received the AZD1222 COVID-19 vaccine.

V gene TRBV14 combines with J gene TRBJ2-1; D perhaps matches TRBD2 (7 bases). The germline V gene encodes CDR1 SGHDN and CDR2 FVKESK. The V end was cut by 3 bases, the J end by 9 bases, with 27 bases between. The CDR3 runs 18 residues. CDR3 nucleotides: TGTGCCAGCAGCCATGACCTTTCCCGGGGGGCGTATCGGGGTGAGCAGTTCTTC. Residues: CASSHDLSRGAYRGEQFF.

The rearrangement links TRBV12-3 or TRBV12-4 to TRBJ1-5; 7 nucleotides match TRBD1. V was pared by 5 bases and J by 7 bases, with 5 bases of the junction left unmatched. This CDR3 is 13 amino acids long. CDR3 DNA sequence: TGTGCCAGCAGTCCTCAGGGGGGCCAGCCCCAGCATTTT. It codes for CASSPQGGQPQHF.

The chain is built from TRBV28 and TRBJ2-2; possible D gene TRBD1, 6 bases. V was cut by 5 bases and J by 3 bases, with 13 bases left in between. The CDR3 has 15 amino acids. Germline values: CDR1 MDHEN, CDR2 SYDVKM. The CDR3 nucleotides are TGTGCCAGCAGTCCCCAACAGGGTTACACCGGGGAGCTGTTTTTT. Encoded protein: CASSPQQGYTGELFF.

Only a few counts were recorded for this clone. J is TRBJ2-5 and V is TRBV5-1, with a possible D match to TRBD2 (7 bases). The CDR3 length is 16 residues. The germline CDR1 and CDR2 sequences are SGHRS and YFSETQ. Between the trimmed V and J ends, which lost 3 bases and 4 bases, there was a span of 19 bases. This CDR3 is CASSWGGGEGRETQYF. The CDR3 DNA follows: TGCGCCAGCAGCTGGGGAGGGGGAGAGGGGCGAGAGACCCAGTACTTC.

This rearrangement joins TRBV27 to TRBJ1-2; 7 bases map to TRBD1. CDR3 length equals 14 residues. In germline, CDR1 is MNHEY, CDR2 SMNVEV (reference sequence). V dropped 6 bases and J dropped 7; count of bases not matched to a gene: 11. The CDR3 DNA is TGTGCCAGCAGATTGCAGGGGGGGAAAATTGGCTACACCTTC. Its translation is CASRLQGGKIGYTF.

The chain links TRBV5-4 to TRBJ1-1, with D possibly TRBD1 on 6 matching bases. Germline CDR1 and CDR2: SGHNT and YYREEE (reference sequence). The CDR3 has 16 residues. V lost 2 bases, J lost 2 bases, and 16 bases lay in between. DNA of the CDR3: TGTGCCAGCAGCTTTTGGGGGGCCTACAAAAACACTGAAGCTTTCTTT. This encodes CASSFWGAYKNTEAFF.

In this sample, this clone turned up once. The chain combines TRBV7-9 with TRBJ1-5, with TRBD1 as a possible D gene (5 bases). The length of the CDR3 is 14 residues. The V and J ends lost 6 bases and 7 bases respectively, with 16 bases between them. Germline V gene data show CDR1 as SEHNR and CDR2 as FQNEAQ (reference sequence). CDR3 in DNA: TGTGCCAGCAGTTCCCAAGGGGCAGGACAGCCCCAGCATTTT. Amino acids: CASSSQGAGQPQHF.

The genes are TRBV11-2 and TRBJ1-3; 8 bases match TRBD1. This CDR3 contains 16 residues. The J segment lost 0 bases and the V segment lost 5 bases, leaving 6 bases of the junction unmatched. Per germline, CDR1 SGHAT and CDR2 FQNNGV. The CDR3 loop is CASSAQGVGSGNTIYF. CDR3 nucleotide sequence: TGTGCCAGCAGCGCACAGGGGGTAGGCTCTGGAAACACCATATATTTT.

This chain links TRBV3-1 (or the pseudogene TRBV3-2) with TRBJ2-3; D might be TRBD2 (6 bases). Germline V CDR1 and CDR2: LGHDT, YNNKEL (reference sequence). V lost 0 bases, J lost 2 bases, and 12 bases lay in between. The CDR3 consists of 16 residues. DNA of the CDR3: TGTGCCAGCAGCCAAGATTGGGACTCCTCCACAGATACGCAGTATTTT. It encodes CASSQDWDSSTDTQYF.

The chain has TRBV5-1 and TRBJ2-1; TRBD2 might be the D (6 bases). The CDR3 has 14 residues. Trimming pared 5 bases from V and 1 base from J, leaving 10 bases between. Germline loops: CDR1 SGHRS, CDR2 YFSETQ. Written as DNA, the CDR3 is TGCGCCAGCAGGGGGGACTCTTCCTACAATGAGCAGTTCTTC. Its translation is CASRGDSSYNEQFF.

The chain couples TRBV30 to TRBJ1-2; unclear D gene. Trimming took off 2 bases at V and 0 bases at J, with 16 bases between the two ends. The CDR3 is 16 residues long. Per germline, CDR1 GTSNPN and CDR2 SVGIG (reference sequence). CDR3 sequence: CAWSPGISFPNYGYTF. CDR3 nucleotides: TGTGCCTGGAGTCCGGGGATTTCCTTTCCTAACTATGGCTACACCTTC.

This clone was seen only once. The genes are TRBV18 and TRBJ1-1; 9 bases are shared with TRBD1. The junction had 10 bases not matched to a gene; V was cut back by 3 bases and J by 5 bases. The CDR3 is 16 residues long. Germline V gives CDR1 KGHSH, CDR2 LQKENI. CDR3 coding DNA: TGTGCCAGCTCACCCCCAGACAGGGGGAAAATTACTGAAGCTTTCTTT. This codes for CASSPPDRGKITEAFF.

This chain connects TRBV6-2 or TRBV6-3 to TRBJ2-2; a possible D gene is TRBD2 (7 bases). Per the germline V gene, CDR1 is MNHEY and CDR2 is SVGEGT. CDR3 length: 15 amino acids. V dropped 4 bases and J dropped 2 bases, with 11 bases sitting between them. The CDR3 nucleotides read TGTGCCAGCAGTTGGGGGGGGACAAACACCGGGGAGCTGTTTTTT. This encodes CASSWGGTNTGELFF.

V gene TRBV4-3 combines with J gene TRBJ1-2; possible D gene TRBD1, 5 bases. V lost 0 bases, J lost 4 bases, and 15 bases lay in between. Germline V gene sequence: CDR1 LGHNA, CDR2 YSLEER. The CDR3 is 16 residues long. The CDR3 nucleotides read TGCGCCAGCAGCCAAGATGCCCGGGGGTCCGGCTATGGCTACACCTTC. Its translation is CASSQDARGSGYGYTF.

V usage is TRBV2 and J usage is TRBJ2-7, with no clear D. The CDR3 length is 11 residues. Trimming shortened V by 8 bases and J by 3 bases, and 8 bases separated the two germline ends. The germline CDR1 and CDR2 sequences are SNHLY and FYNNEI. The CDR3 reads CASGNIYEQYF. The CDR3 DNA is TGTGCCAGCGGGAACATCTACGAGCAGTACTTC.